The clone carrying this T cell receptor beta chain is judged medium-sized. Its antigen remains unknown. TCRdb keeps only in-frame clones here, not all; method: immunoSEQ multiplex PCR. Of nearly 9,500 clones in the sample, roughly 80% are singletons; the top ten hold approximately 17%. CDR3 size: 17 residues. CDR1 is MNHEY and CDR2 is SMNVEV in the germline V gene (reference sequence). The junction had 13 bases not matched to a gene; V was cut back by 3 bases and J by 3 bases. The data stem from a study of tumor-infiltrating lymphocytes in localized non-small cell lung cancer. Study-wide context: From each patient, both tumor and uninvolved lung, non-adjacent to tumor, were sampled. Study-wide findings and caveats: Not all patients were TCR sequenced, owing to tissue quantity. Tumors had more T cell infiltration than uninvolved lung, per TCRbeta sequencing and CD3 counts.

The receptor comes from a human donor with non-small cell lung cancer. The V call is TRBV27, the J call TRBJ1-1; 7 nucleotides agree with TRBD1. The sequenced material came from uninvolved lung tissue not adjacent to the tumor. Written as DNA, the CDR3 is TGTGCCAGCAGTTTCACAGGGGCAGGGGGAGGCGACACTGAAGCTTTCTTT. It translates to CASSFTGAGGGDTEAFF.